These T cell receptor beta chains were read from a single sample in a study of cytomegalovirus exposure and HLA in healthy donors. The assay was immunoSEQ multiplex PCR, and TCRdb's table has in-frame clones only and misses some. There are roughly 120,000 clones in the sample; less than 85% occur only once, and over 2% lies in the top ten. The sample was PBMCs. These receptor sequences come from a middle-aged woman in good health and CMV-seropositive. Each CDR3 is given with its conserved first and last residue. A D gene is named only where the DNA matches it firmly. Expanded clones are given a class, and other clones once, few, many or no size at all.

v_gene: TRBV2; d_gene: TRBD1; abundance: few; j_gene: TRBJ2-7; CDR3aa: CASTGQGVVGEQYF; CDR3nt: TGTGCCAGCACCGGACAGGGGGTAGTTGGCGAGCAGTACTTC
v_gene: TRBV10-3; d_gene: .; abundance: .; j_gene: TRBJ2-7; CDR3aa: CAISDPGFLSEQYF; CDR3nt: TGTGCCATCAGTGACCCAGGGTTTCTGTCCGAGCAGTACTTC
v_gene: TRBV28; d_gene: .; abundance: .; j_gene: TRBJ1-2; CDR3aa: CASSLAGYGYTF; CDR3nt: TGTGCCAGCAGTTTGGCGGGCTATGGCTACACCTTC
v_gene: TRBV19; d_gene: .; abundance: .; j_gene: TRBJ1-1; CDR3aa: CASSSRGMNTEAFF; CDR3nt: TGTGCCAGTAGTAGCAGGGGTATGAACACTGAAGCTTTCTTT
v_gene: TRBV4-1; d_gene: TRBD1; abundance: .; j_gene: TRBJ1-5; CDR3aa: CASSPDRTNQPQHF; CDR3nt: TGCGCCAGCAGCCCGGACAGGACAAATCAGCCCCAGCATTTT
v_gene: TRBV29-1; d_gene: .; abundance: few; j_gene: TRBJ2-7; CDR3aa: CSVASLKGLRAYEQYF; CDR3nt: TGCAGCGTTGCCTCCCTGAAGGGCTTGCGGGCCTACGAGCAGTACTTC
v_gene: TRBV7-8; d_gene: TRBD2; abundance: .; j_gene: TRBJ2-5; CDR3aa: CASSPLTSRGETQYF; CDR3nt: TGTGCCAGCAGCCCGCTGACTAGCCGTGGAGAGACCCAGTACTTC
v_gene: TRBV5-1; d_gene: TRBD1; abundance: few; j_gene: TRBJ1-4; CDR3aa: CASRTGTGGEKLFF; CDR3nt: TGCGCCAGCAGAACCGGGACAGGGGGTGAAAAACTGTTTTTT
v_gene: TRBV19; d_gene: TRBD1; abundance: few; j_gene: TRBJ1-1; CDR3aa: CASRPPDRGNTEAFF; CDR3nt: TGTGCCAGTAGGCCGCCCGACAGGGGGAACACTGAAGCTTTCTTT
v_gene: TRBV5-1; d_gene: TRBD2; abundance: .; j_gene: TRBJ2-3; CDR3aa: CASSQGLAGGPTDTQYF; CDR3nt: TGCGCCAGCAGCCAAGGACTAGCGGGGGGTCCCACAGATACGCAGTATTTT
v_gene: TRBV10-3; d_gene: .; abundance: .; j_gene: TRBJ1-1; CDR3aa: CAISVSGEGAEAFF; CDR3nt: TGTGCCATCAGTGTGTCTGGGGAGGGGGCTGAAGCTTTCTTT
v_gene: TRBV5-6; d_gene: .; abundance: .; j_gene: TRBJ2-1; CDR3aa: CASSLLSSYNEQFF; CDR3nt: TGTGCCAGCAGCTTGTTATCCAGCTACAATGAGCAGTTCTTC
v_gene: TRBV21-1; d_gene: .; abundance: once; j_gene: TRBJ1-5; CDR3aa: CASSKSSQAGDSHQPQHF; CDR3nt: TGTGCCAGCAGCAAATCGTCCCAGGCAGGGGATTCCCATCAGCCCCAGCATTTT
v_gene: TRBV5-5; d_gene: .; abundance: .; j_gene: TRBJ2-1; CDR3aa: CASSQKTAYSSYNEQFF; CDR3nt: TGTGCCAGCAGCCAAAAGACAGCTTACAGCTCCTACAATGAGCAGTTCTTC
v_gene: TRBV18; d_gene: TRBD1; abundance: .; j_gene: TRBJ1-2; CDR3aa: CASSPGQGWRNGYTF; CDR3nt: TGTGCCAGCTCGCCGGGACAGGGATGGAGGAATGGCTACACCTTC
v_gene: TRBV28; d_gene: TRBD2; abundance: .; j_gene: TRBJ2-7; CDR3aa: CASSAPPSGTGSYEQYF; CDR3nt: TGTGCCAGCAGTGCACCACCTAGCGGGACGGGATCCTACGAGCAGTACTTC
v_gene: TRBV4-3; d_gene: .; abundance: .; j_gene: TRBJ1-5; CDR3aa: CASSQDGGAAQPQHF; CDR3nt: TGCGCCAGCAGCCAAGATGGGGGGGCTGCTCAGCCCCAGCATTTT
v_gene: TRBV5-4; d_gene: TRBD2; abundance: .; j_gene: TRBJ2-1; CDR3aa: CASSSGTSGQVNEQFF; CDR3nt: TGTGCCAGCAGCTCAGGGACTAGCGGTCAGGTCAATGAGCAGTTCTTC
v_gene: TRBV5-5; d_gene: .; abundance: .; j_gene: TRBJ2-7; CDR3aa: CASSPYWTFSYEQYF; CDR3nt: TGTGCCAGCAGCCCTTATTGGACATTCTCCTACGAGCAGTACTTC
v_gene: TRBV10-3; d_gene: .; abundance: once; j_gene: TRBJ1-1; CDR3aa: CAISGLGVAEAFF; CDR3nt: TGTGCCATCAGTGGGCTAGGGGTCGCTGAAGCTTTCTTT
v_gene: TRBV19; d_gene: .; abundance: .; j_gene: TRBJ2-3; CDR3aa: CASSISSQGRADTQYF; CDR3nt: TGTGCCAGTAGTATCTCGTCACAGGGTCGAGCAGATACGCAGTATTTT